This T cell receptor beta chain was recorded in a study of shared clonotypes between healthy human individuals. The CDR3 covers 14 residues. V was clipped by 3 bases and J by 3 bases, with 10 bases between them. Germline V gene sequence: CDR1 MNHEY, CDR2 SMNVEV (reference sequence). Sequenced by immunoSEQ multiplex PCR; TCRdb stores in-frame clones only, minus some. The data hold about 2.1 million clones, with around 93% observed a single time. Terminally differentiated effector memory CD45RA+ cells were left out of the naive CD8 fraction, which was CD45RO-negative and positively selected for CCR7. This chain joins TRBV27 and TRBJ2-3, with D possibly being TRBD2 (5 bases). The sample was naive CD8+ T cells from PBMCs. The source is a man younger than 35 in good health. Some clones in this sample may be carry-over from other donors' samples. The CDR3: CASSFTTGTDTQYF. In DNA, the CDR3 is TGTGCCAGCAGTTTCACTACGGGGACAGATACGCAGTATTTT.